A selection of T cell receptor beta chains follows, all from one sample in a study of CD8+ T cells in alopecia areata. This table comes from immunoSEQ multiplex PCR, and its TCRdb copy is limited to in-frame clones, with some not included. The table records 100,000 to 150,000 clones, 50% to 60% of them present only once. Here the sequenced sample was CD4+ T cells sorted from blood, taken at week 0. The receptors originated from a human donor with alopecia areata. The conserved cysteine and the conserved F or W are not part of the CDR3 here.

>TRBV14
ASSQGARGELF
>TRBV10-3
AISVREAGELF
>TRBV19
ASSITGGGTEAF
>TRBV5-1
ASSLGGRDRETQY
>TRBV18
ASSPRDTNTEAF
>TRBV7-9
ASSLPTTGMTEAF
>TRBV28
ASSLGGDNYGYT
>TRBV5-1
ASSFSRSSYEQY
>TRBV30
ARGRTGSYEQY
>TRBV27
ASSTRRLAGRQETQY
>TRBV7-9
ASSYSATNEKLF
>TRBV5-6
ASSKLGYEQY
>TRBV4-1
ASSPAPQLAGVQTDTQY
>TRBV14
ASSESGTGYNEQF